Presented here are 6 T cell receptor beta chains from one specimen sequenced in a study of shared clonotypes between healthy human individuals (dated by TCRdb to the early 2020s). Libraries were made using the immunoSEQ multiplex PCR assay. Not all clones reach the TCRdb copy of this immuneACCESS table, which keeps in-frame sequences only. Checked studies attribute under half of the gap to unresolved V genes and leave the rest unexplained. The sample table shows around 2.3 million clones, and approximately 94% are seen once. The leading ten clones occupy 0.1% to 0.15% of the sample. Sequenced: naive CD4+ T cells sorted from blood. The cell subset or site label, read with the paper, signifies: CD45RA+ positively selected. These receptor sequences come from a man younger than 35 in good health.

V usage is TRBV4-1 and J usage is TRBJ1-1; tentatively, D is TRBD1 (6 bases). CDR1 is MGHRA, CDR2 YSYEKL, per germline. The CDR3 is 14 amino acids. Deletions cut 6 bases from V and 5 bases from J, with 16 bases between. This CDR3 reads CASRPPGGGTEAFF. DNA of the CDR3: TGCGCCAGCAGACCTCCGGGAGGGGGAACTGAAGCTTTCTTT.

Comments on this clone: Distinct nucleotide sequences in the sample also encode this CDR3. The rearrangement joins TRBV5-1 to TRBJ1-4; 10 bases map to TRBD1. V lost 4 bases to trimming and J lost 2 bases; unmatched junction nucleotides: 5. Germline V gene sequence: CDR1 SGHRS, CDR2 YFSETQ. This CDR3 spans 16 amino acids. The CDR3 here is CASSRDRGATNEKLFF. The DNA for the CDR3 is TGCGCCAGCAGCCGGGACAGGGGTGCGACTAATGAAAAACTGTTTTTT.

This clone was observed once. The V and J genes are TRBV7-2 and TRBJ2-2, with unresolved D. The CDR3 runs 14 residues. V gave up 1 base and J gave up 2 bases, with 5 bases separating them. The germline CDR1 and CDR2 sequences are SGHTA and FQGNSA. For the CDR3, the DNA is TGTGCCAGCAGCTTAGGTCATAACACCGGGGAGCTGTTTTTT. This encodes CASSLGHNTGELFF.

The chain has TRBV2 and TRBJ2-5; D remains ambiguous. V was shortened by 4 bases and J by 7 bases, with 10 bases between the two germline ends. Per the germline V gene, CDR1 is SNHLY and CDR2 is FYNNEI. This CDR3 spans 12 amino acids. The CDR3 region has the DNA TGTGCCAGCAGTGGAATTAGTGGGACCCAGTACTTC. Translation: CASSGISGTQYF.

The J gene is TRBJ1-2, the V gene TRBV27; weak D call: TRBD1 (5 bases). Per germline, CDR1 MNHEY and CDR2 SMNVEV (reference sequence). V lost 3 bases and J 5 bases, leaving 10 bases between the germline ends. The CDR3 length is 13 residues. CDR3 loop: CASSLVRVYGYTF. The CDR3 nucleotides read TGTGCCAGCAGTTTGGTCAGGGTGTATGGCTACACCTTC.

Comments on this clone: An end of the junction differs from the germline gene, which may be a read error. The chain combines TRBV6-5 with TRBJ2-7; maybe TRBD2 (5 bases). The CDR3 runs 13 residues. The germline CDR1 and CDR2 sequences are MNHEY and SVGAGI. The CDR3 loop reads CASSYSMGGQETF. For the CDR3, the DNA is TGTGCCAGCAGTTACTCGATGGGCGGGCAGGAGACCTTC.